Below are 22 T cell receptor beta chains sequenced from a single sample in a study of identical twins' blood T cells. Each CDR3 protein is one row after TCRdb ran MiXCR on the 5' RACE reads. The sample consists of 350,000 to 400,000 distinct CDR3 sequences, more than 25% of them appearing once. The sequencing input was PBMCs. The receptors derive from a woman aged 18 to 55 in good health.

This chain links TRBV29-1 with TRBJ2-3; a possible D gene is TRBD2 (6 bases). V dropped 4 bases and J dropped 0 bases, with 14 bases sitting between them. Germline CDR1 is SQVTM and CDR2 is ANQGSEA. This CDR3 region has 15 residues. CDR3 sequence (DNA): TGCAGCGTTGCTCGTTTAGCGGAAAGCACAGATACGCAGTATTTT. It is translated as CSVARLAESTDTQYF.

This clonotype was observed many times. The chain employs TRBV6-6 and TRBJ1-2, with TRBD1 matching 7 bases. This CDR3 comprises 16 residues. CDR1 and CDR2 from the germline V gene are MNHNY and SVGAGI (reference sequence). With 2 bases clipped from V and 0 bases from J, the junction kept 6 bases outside the gene matches. The CDR3 sequence: CASSYQTGTANYGYTF. The CDR3 nucleotides read TGTGCCAGCAGTTACCAGACAGGGACTGCTAACTATGGCTACACCTTC.

V and J are TRBV5-1 and TRBJ1-5; the D gene is possibly TRBD1 (6 bases). Germline-derived CDR1 and CDR2 are SGHRS and YFSETQ. The ends were cut back, 0 bases at V and 7 bases at J, with 20 bases in the middle. The CDR3 has 17 amino acids. CDR3 amino acids: CASSLDALDSQNQPQHF. CDR3 nucleotide sequence: TGCGCCAGCAGCTTGGATGCTCTGGACAGCCAAAACCAGCCCCAGCATTTT.

With regard to this clonotype: A much more abundant neighbour one base away suggests this may be a read error. This chain links TRBV12-3 or TRBV12-4 with TRBJ1-1; possible D gene TRBD1, 5 bases. V was shortened by 6 bases and J by 6 bases, with 20 bases between the two germline ends. The CDR3 sequence is 15 residues long. The CDR3 loop reads CASSRERIRGAEAFF. The CDR3 nucleotides are TGTGCCAGCAGCAGAGAGAGGATCCGGGGCGCTGAAGCTTTCTTT.

In the case of this clonotype: Its ends do not fully match the called genes, so a read error is possible. This chain joins TRBV7-2 and TRBJ2-3; a weak D match, TRBD2 (5 bases). The CDR3 has 14 amino acids. CDR1 is SGHTA, CDR2 FQGNSA, per germline. The CDR3 DNA reads TGTGTCAGCGGCTTCTATGGGGGCACAGATACGCAGTATTTT. Translated: CVSGFYGGTDTQYF.

This clonotype has just a few counts. This chain links TRBV20-1 with TRBJ1-5; 8 bases match TRBD1. V lost 3 bases and J lost 7; bases outside the gene matches: 5. The germline gives CDR1 DFQATT, CDR2 SNEGSKA (reference sequence). The CDR3 is 13 residues long. The CDR3 DNA reads as TGCAGTGCTAGGGGACAGGTCGGACAGCCCCAGCATTTT. It translates to CSARGQVGQPQHF.

This sequence joins TRBV20-1 and TRBJ1-6; D might be TRBD1 (5 bases). The germline gives CDR1 DFQATT, CDR2 SNEGSKA (reference sequence). This CDR3 is built from 13 residues. Trimming shortened V by 3 bases and J by 7 bases, and 10 bases separated the two germline ends. CDR3 loop: CSARDTANSPLHF. The CDR3 DNA is TGCAGTGCTAGGGACACAGCAAATTCACCCCTCCACTTT.

In this sample, this clonotype turned up a few times. The chain combines TRBV20-1 with TRBJ1-5; D gene uncertain. The CDR3 has 13 residues. Per germline, CDR1 DFQATT and CDR2 SNEGSKA (reference sequence). The V gene lost 1 base and the J gene lost 4 bases, with 8 bases spanning the gap. The CDR3 coding sequence is TGCAGTGCTAGAGCTTTGGGGAATCAGCCCCAGCATTTT. This encodes CSARALGNQPQHF.

This clonotype came up many times. V is TRBV3-1 and J is TRBJ2-7, with 9 bases identical to TRBD2. Germline V gene data show CDR1 as LGHDT and CDR2 as YNNKEL (reference sequence). With V trimmed by 3 bases and J by 5 bases, 14 bases remained unmatched. The CDR3 extends over 17 amino acids. CDR3 amino acids: CASSQVHSGGRKNEQYF. CDR3 nucleotide sequence: TGTGCCAGCAGCCAGGTTCATAGCGGGGGTCGTAAAAACGAGCAGTACTTC.

This chain links TRBV7-2 with TRBJ1-5; 11 nucleotides align to TRBD1. The CDR3 is 15 amino acids. Per the germline V gene, CDR1 is SGHTA and CDR2 is FQGNSA. With 4 bases clipped from V and 6 bases from J, the junction kept 5 bases outside the gene matches. As DNA, the CDR3 is TGTGCCAGCAGCTGGACAGGGGGCGCAACTCAGCCCCAGCATTTT. This encodes CASSWTGGATQPQHF.

The V and J genes are TRBV29-1 and TRBJ1-1; 7 bases align to TRBD1. CDR3 length: 13 residues. CDR1 and CDR2 (germline): SQVTM, ANQGSEA. The V gene end was trimmed by 4 bases and the J gene end by 1 base; junction bases not matched to a gene: 3. The CDR3 here is CSVVKGANTEAFF. For the CDR3, the DNA is TGCAGCGTTGTGAAGGGGGCGAACACTGAAGCTTTCTTT.

The CDR3 is CASSTRPRSNTEAFF. The CDR3 nucleotides read TGTGCCAGCAGCACACGGCCACGCTCAAACACTGAAGCTTTCTTT. This chain uses TRBV6-5 with TRBJ1-1; D call uncertain. The V and J ends lost 6 bases and 2 bases respectively, with 16 bases between them. The CDR3 loop spans 15 amino acids. The V gene's germline CDR1 is MNHEY and CDR2 SVGAGI.

This clonotype was counted between two and nine times. The V call is TRBV20-1, the J call TRBJ1-2; D gene uncertain. V gave up 1 base and J gave up 0 bases, with 9 bases separating them. This CDR3 region has 14 residues. Germline V gene sequence: CDR1 DFQATT, CDR2 SNEGSKA (reference sequence). The CDR3 loop is CSARGEGANYGYTF. The CDR3 DNA follows: TGCAGTGCTAGAGGAGAGGGAGCTAACTATGGCTACACCTTC.

V is TRBV20-1 and J is TRBJ1-2; the D is unclear. The germline CDR1 and CDR2 sequences are DFQATT and SNEGSKA (reference sequence). CDR3 size: 11 residues. V was clipped by 5 bases and J by 8 bases, with 12 bases between them. In nucleotides, the CDR3 is TGCAGTGCTTCCACTTGGAGCGGCTACACCTTC. This codes for CSASTWSGYTF.

This clonotype has just a few counts. The chain uses TRBV27 and TRBJ1-3; 7 bases agree with TRBD1. Germline V CDR1 and CDR2: MNHEY, SMNVEV (reference sequence). The CDR3 totals 14 residues. V trimming: 3 bases; J trimming: 3 bases; junction bases outside the gene matches: 2. The CDR3 sequence is CASSFTGVGNTIYF. Here the CDR3 DNA reads TGTGCCAGCAGTTTCACAGGGGTTGGAAACACCATATATTTT.

This clonotype occurred a few times. This sequence joins TRBV29-1 and TRBJ2-7, with D possibly TRBD1 on 5 matching bases. The germline V gene has CDR1 SQVTM and CDR2 ANQGSEA. V gave up 4 bases and J gave up 0 bases, with 10 bases separating them. The length of the CDR3 is 13 residues. CDR3 bases: TGCAGCGTTGTTGGGCAGGGCTCCTACGAGCAGTACTTC. This gives the protein CSVVGQGSYEQYF.

A few counts support this clonotype. CDR3 DNA: TGCAGTGCGGGACTAGCGGTAGATACGCAGTATTTT. This sequence encodes CSAGLAVDTQYF. This rearrangement joins TRBV20-1 to TRBJ2-3, with TRBD2 matching 11 bases. Germline values: CDR1 DFQATT, CDR2 SNEGSKA (reference sequence). J was trimmed by 5 bases and V by 6 bases; bases with no gene match: 1. The CDR3 has 12 amino acids.

Remarks on this clonotype: The junction shows a germline mismatch at one end, possibly a read error. The chain couples TRBV29-1 to TRBJ2-3; D remains ambiguous. CDR1 is SQVTM and CDR2 is ANQGSEA in the germline V gene. There are 13 residues in the CDR3. CDR3 coding DNA: TGCGGCGTACCGAGGTTGGGAACAGATACGCAGTATTTT. It is translated as CGVPRLGTDTQYF.

This clonotype was picked up a small number of times. The chain employs TRBV24-1 and TRBJ1-1, with D perhaps matching TRBD1 (6 bases). Germline CDR1 is KGHDR and CDR2 is SFDVKD. Trimming pared 4 bases from V and 0 bases from J, leaving 11 bases between. The CDR3 length is 15 residues. CDR3 coding DNA: TGTGCCACCAGTGAACCCGACAGGATGAACACTGAAGCTTTCTTT. This codes for CATSEPDRMNTEAFF.

The rearrangement joins TRBV6-2 or TRBV6-3 to TRBJ1-1; D is undetermined. CDR1 is MNHEY and CDR2 is SVGEGT in the germline V gene. V was cut by 4 bases and J by 0 bases, with 12 bases left in between. The CDR3 totals 15 residues. The chain's CDR3 is CASSSRSRLNTEAFF. CDR3 DNA: TGTGCCAGCAGTTCTAGGTCGCGGTTGAACACTGAAGCTTTCTTT.

The J gene is TRBJ1-4, the V gene TRBV20-1; D ambiguous. Trimming shortened V by 0 bases and J by 3 bases, and 14 bases separated the two germline ends. This CDR3 spans 16 amino acids. Germline lookup yields CDR1 DFQATT and CDR2 SNEGSKA (reference sequence). CDR3 DNA: TGCAGTGCTAGAGATCGGATCGTTCCCTCTAATGAAAAACTGTTTTTT. Amino acid sequence: CSARDRIVPSNEKLFF.

The rearrangement joins TRBV20-1 to TRBJ1-4, with D uncertain. Germline V gene sequence: CDR1 DFQATT, CDR2 SNEGSKA (reference sequence). The CDR3 has 13 amino acids. The V and J ends lost 6 bases and 0 bases respectively, with 8 bases between them. The CDR3 is CSARLPTNEKLFF. The DNA of the CDR3 is TGCAGTGCCCGACTTCCAACTAATGAAAAACTGTTTTTT.